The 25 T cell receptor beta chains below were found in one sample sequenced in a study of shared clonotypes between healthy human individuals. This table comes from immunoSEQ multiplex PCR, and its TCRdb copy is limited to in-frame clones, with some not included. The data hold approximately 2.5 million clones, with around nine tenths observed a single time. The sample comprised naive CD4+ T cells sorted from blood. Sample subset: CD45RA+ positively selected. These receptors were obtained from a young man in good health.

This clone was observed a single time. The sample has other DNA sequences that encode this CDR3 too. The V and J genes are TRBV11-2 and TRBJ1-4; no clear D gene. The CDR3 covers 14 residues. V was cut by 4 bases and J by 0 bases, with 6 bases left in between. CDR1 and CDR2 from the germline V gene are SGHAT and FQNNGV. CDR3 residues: CASSWGATNEKLFF. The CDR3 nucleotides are TGTGCCAGCAGCTGGGGTGCAACTAATGAAAAACTGTTTTTT. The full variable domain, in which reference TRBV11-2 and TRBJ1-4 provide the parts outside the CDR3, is EAGVAQSPRYKIIEKRQSVAFWCNPISGHATLYWYQQILGQGPKLLIQFQNNGVVDDSQLPKDRFSAERLKGVDSTLKIQPAKLEDSAVYLCASSWGATNEKLFFGSGTQLSVL.

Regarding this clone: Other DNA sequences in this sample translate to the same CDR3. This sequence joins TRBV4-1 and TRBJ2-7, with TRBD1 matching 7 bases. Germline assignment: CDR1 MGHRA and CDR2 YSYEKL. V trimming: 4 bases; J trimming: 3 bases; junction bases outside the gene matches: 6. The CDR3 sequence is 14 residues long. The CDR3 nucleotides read TGCGCCAGCAGCCGACCGGGACAGAGCTACGAGCAGTACTTC. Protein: CASSRPGQSYEQYF.

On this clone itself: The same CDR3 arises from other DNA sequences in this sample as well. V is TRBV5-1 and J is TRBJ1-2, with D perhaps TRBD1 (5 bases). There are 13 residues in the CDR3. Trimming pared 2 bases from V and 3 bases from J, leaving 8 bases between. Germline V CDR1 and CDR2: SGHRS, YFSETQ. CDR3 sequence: CASSFGGDYGYTF. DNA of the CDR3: TGCGCCAGCAGCTTCGGGGGGGACTATGGCTACACCTTC.

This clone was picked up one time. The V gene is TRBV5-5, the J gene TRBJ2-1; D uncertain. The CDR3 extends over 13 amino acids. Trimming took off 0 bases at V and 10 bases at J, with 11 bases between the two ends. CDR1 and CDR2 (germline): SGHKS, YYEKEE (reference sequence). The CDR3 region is CASSLVAPEEQFF. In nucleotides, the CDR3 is TGTGCCAGCAGCTTGGTGGCGCCCGAAGAGCAGTTCTTC.

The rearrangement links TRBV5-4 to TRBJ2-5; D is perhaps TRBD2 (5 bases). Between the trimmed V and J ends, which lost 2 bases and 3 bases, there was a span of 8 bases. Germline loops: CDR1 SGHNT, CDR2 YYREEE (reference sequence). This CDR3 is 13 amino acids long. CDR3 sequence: CASSLTGKETQYF. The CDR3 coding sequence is TGTGCCAGCAGCTTAACGGGGAAAGAGACCCAGTACTTC.

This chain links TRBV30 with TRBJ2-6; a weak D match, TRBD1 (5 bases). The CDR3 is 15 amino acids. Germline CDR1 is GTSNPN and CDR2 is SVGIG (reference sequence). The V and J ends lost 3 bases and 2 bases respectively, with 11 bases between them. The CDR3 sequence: CAWRKDTAGANVLTF. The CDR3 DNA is TGTGCCTGGAGGAAGGACACAGCTGGGGCCAACGTCCTGACTTTC.

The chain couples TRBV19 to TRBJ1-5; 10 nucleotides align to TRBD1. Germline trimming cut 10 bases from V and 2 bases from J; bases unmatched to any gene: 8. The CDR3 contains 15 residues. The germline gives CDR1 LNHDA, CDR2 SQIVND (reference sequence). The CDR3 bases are TGTGCCACTCGACAGGGGGCTCGAGGCAATCAGCCCCAGCATTTT. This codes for CATRQGARGNQPQHF.

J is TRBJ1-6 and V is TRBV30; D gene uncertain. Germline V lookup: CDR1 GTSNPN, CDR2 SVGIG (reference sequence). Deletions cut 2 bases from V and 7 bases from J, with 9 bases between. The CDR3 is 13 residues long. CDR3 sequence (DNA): TGTGCCTGGAGTACCCAGGAGAATTCACCCCTCCACTTT. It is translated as CAWSTQENSPLHF.

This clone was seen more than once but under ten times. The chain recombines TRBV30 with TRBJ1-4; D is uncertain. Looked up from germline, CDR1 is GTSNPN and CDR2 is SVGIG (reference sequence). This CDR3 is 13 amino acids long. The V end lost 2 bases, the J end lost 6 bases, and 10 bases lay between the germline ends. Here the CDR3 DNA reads TGTGCCTGGAGTAGTGGATACTATGAAAAACTGTTTTTT. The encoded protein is CAWSSGYYEKLFF.

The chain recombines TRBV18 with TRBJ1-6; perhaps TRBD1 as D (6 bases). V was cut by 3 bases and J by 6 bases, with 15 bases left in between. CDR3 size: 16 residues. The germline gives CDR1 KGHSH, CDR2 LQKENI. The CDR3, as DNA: TGTGCCAGCTCACCCAGGGGTCTGATGAGTAATTCACCCCTCCACTTT. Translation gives CASSPRGLMSNSPLHF.

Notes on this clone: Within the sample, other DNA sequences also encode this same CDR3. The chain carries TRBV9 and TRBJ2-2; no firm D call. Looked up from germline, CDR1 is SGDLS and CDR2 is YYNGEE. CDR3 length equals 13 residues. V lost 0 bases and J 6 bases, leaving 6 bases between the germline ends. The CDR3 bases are TGTGCCAGCAGCGTAGATGTGGCCGGGGAGCTGTTTTTT. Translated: CASSVDVAGELFF.

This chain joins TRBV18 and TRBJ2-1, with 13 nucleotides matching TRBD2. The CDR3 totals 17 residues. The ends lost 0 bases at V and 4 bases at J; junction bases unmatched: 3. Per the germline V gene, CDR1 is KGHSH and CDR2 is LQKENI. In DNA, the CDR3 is TGTGCCAGCTCACCACCGGGACTAGCGGGAAGATACAATGAGCAGTTCTTC. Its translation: CASSPPGLAGRYNEQFF.

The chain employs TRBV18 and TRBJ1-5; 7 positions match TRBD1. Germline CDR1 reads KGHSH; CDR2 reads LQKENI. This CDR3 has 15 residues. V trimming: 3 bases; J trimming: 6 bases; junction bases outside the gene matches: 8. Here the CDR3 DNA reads TGTGCCAGCTCACCCACCGAGGGGGCTGCTCAGCCCCAGCATTTT. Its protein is CASSPTEGAAQPQHF.

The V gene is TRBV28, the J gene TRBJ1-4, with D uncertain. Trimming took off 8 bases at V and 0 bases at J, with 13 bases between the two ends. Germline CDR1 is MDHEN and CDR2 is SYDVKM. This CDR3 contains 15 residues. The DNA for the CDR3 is TGTGCCAGCGCGAGAACTATTGCAACTAATGAAAAACTGTTTTTT. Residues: CASARTIATNEKLFF.

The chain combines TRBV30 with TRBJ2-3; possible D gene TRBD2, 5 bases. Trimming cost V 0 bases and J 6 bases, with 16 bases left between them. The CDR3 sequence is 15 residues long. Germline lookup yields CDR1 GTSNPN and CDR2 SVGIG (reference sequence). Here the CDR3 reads CAWSVQLIARDTQYF. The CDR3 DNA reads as TGTGCCTGGAGTGTACAGTTAATAGCGAGGGATACGCAGTATTTT.

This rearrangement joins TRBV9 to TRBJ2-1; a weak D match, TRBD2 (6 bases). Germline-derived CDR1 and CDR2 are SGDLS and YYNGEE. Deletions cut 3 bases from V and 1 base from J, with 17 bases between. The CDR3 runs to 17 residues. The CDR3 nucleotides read TGTGCCAGCAGCGGCTCCGGGACTTACGAATCCTACAATGAGCAGTTCTTC. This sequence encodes CASSGSGTYESYNEQFF.

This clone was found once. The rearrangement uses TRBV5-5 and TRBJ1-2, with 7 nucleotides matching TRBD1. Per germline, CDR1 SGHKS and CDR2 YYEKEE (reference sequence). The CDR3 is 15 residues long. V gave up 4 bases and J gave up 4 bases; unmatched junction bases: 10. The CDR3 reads CASSPTGQGVYGYTF. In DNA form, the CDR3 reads TGTGCCAGCAGCCCCACCGGGCAGGGGGTCTATGGCTACACCTTC.

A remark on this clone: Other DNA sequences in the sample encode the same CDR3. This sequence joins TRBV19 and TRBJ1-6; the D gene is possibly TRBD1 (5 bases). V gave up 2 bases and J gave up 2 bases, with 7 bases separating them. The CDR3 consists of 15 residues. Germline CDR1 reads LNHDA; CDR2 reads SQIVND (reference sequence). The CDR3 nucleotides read TGTGCCAGTAGTATACGGGGACCCTATAATTCACCCCTCCACTTT. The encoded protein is CASSIRGPYNSPLHF.

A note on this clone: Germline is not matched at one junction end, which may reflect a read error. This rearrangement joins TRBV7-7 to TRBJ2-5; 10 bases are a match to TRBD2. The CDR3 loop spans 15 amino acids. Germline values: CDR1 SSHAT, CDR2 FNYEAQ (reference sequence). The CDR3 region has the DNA TGTGCTAGCAGCGCCTTAGCGGGGGGACAAGAGACCCAGTACTTC. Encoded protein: CASSALAGGQETQYF.

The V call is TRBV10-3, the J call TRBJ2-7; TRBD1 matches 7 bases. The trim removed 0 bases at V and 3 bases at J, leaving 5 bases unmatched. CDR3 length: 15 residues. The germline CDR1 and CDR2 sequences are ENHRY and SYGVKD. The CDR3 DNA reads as TGTGCCATCAGTGAGTCTTCGACAGGGAACTACGAGCAGTACTTC. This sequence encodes CAISESSTGNYEQYF.

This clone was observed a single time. The CDR3 loop reads CASSESLEMRAFF. CDR3 nucleotides: TGTGCCAGCAGTGAATCCCTAGAAATGAGGGCTTTCTTT. The chain has TRBV6-1 and TRBJ1-1, with D unclear. This CDR3 comprises 13 residues. The ends were cut back, 2 bases at V and 11 bases at J, with 15 bases in the middle. In germline, CDR1 is MNHNS, CDR2 SASEGT.

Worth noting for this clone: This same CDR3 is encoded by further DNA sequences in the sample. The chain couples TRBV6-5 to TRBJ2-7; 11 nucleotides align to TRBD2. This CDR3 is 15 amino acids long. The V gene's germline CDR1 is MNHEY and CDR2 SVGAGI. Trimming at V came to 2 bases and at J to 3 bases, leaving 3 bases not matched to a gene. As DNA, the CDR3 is TGTGCCAGCAGTTACGGGCTAGCGGGGGGCTACGAGCAGTACTTC. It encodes CASSYGLAGGYEQYF.

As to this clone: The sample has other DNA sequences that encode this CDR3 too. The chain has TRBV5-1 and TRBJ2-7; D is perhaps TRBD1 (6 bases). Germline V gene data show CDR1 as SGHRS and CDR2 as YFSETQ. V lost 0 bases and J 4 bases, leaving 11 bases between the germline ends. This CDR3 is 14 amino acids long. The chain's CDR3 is CASSLVFGTYEQYF. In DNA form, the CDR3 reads TGCGCCAGCAGCTTGGTTTTTGGGACATACGAGCAGTACTTC.

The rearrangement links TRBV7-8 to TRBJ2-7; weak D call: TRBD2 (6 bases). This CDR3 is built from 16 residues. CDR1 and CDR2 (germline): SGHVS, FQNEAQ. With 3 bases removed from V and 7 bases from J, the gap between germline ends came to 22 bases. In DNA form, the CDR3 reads TGTGCCAGCAGCTTGAGAGAGATGGGGGGAATACAGGAGCAGTACTTC. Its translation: CASSLREMGGIQEQYF.

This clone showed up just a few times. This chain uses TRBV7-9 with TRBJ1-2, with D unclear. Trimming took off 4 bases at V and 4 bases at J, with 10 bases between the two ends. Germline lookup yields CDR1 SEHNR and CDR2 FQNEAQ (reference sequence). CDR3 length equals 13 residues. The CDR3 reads CASSYRDFYGYTF. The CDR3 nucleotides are TGTGCCAGCAGCTATCGAGATTTCTATGGCTACACCTTC. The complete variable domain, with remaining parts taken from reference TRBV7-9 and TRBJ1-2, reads DTGVSQNPRHKITKRGQNVTFRCDPISEHNRLYWYRQTLGQGPEFLTYFQNEAQLEKSRLLSDRFSAERPKGSFSTLEIQRTEQGDSAMYLCASSYRDFYGYTFGSGTRLTVV.